This is a list of T cell receptor beta chains from one sample in a study of T cells in Graves' hyperthyroidism and ophthalmopathy. TCRdb passed the multiplex PCR reads through MiXCR, listing each CDR3 protein once. The sample shows around 600,000 distinct CDR3 sequences, approximately 15% of them seen only once. Specimen: blood. These TCRs come from a woman under 30 with Graves' ophthalmopathy. CDR3s include the opening cysteine and the closing phenylalanine or tryptophan. The D gene is left open where the match is weak. Size is stated for part of the rows, as once, few or many counts, or as a class when the clone is expanded.

few	.	TRBV9	TRBJ2-1	CASSGEESSYNEQFF	TGTGCCAGCAGCGGGGAGGAGAGCTCCTACAATGAGCAGTTCTTC
.	.	TRBV6-2/TRBV6-3	TRBJ2-1	CASLESRGEQFF	TGTGCCAGCCTCGAATCACGTGGTGAGCAGTTCTTC
many	TRBD1	TRBV25-1	TRBJ1-2	CASSEWVDRLANYGYTF	TGTGCCAGCAGTGAATGGGTGGACAGGTTAGCTAACTATGGCTACACCTTC
few	TRBD2	TRBV30	TRBJ2-3	CAWSIGLAGVTQYF	TGTGCCTGGAGTATAGGACTAGCGGGAGTGACGCAGTATTTT
many	.	TRBV20-1	TRBJ2-3	CSVEGGARLSTDTQYF	TGCAGTGTCGAAGGTGGCGCAAGACTAAGCACAGATACGCAGTATTTT
many	.	TRBV29-1	TRBJ2-1	CSGGQGGNEQFF	TGCAGCGGGGGTCAGGGAGGCAATGAGCAGTTCTTC
few	.	TRBV6-5	TRBJ2-6	CASSYSSLPSSGANVLTF	TGTGCCAGCAGTTACTCGTCTCTGCCCTCCTCTGGGGCCAACGTCCTGACTTTC
many	TRBD2	TRBV2	TRBJ2-2	CASSSREVRNTGELFF	TGTGCCAGCAGTTCGCGGGAGGTGAGGAACACCGGGGAGCTGTTTTTT
few	.	TRBV3-1	TRBJ2-6	CASSQDRGFSGANVLTF	TGTGCCAGCAGCCAAGATAGAGGATTCTCTGGGGCCAACGTCCTGACTTTC
.	.	TRBV5-1	TRBJ1-6	CASSQGTSPANSPLHF	TGCGCCAGCAGCCAAGGGACTTCCCCGGCGAATTCACCCCTCCACTTT
many	.	TRBV30	TRBJ1-5	CAWSVLSGADQPQHF	TGTGCCTGGAGTGTACTCTCAGGGGCGGATCAGCCCCAGCATTTT
few	.	TRBV7-2	TRBJ2-5	CASSLVSETQYF	TGTGCCAGCAGCTTAGTATCCGAGACCCAGTACTTC
.	.	TRBV7-6	TRBJ2-3	CASSLRAPGLLDTQYF	TGTGCCAGCAGCTTGAGAGCACCGGGACTCTTAGATACGCAGTATTTT
many	.	TRBV6-2/TRBV6-3	TRBJ2-7	CASSYPGRLSYEQYF	TGTGCCAGCAGTTACCCGGGACGGCTATCCTACGAGCAGTACTTC
.	TRBD1	TRBV11-3	TRBJ2-2	CASYPAHRGEANTGELFF	TGTGCCAGCTACCCAGCTCACAGGGGAGAGGCGAACACCGGGGAGCTGTTTTTT
many	.	TRBV9	TRBJ2-5	CASSSRTGLGTQYF	TGTGCCAGCAGCTCCCGTACAGGTCTGGGGACCCAGTACTTC
many	.	TRBV28	TRBJ2-1	CASSTLQGFQFF	TGTGCCAGCAGTACCCTTCAGGGATTCCAGTTCTTC
few	TRBD1	TRBV25-1	TRBJ2-2	CASSEYVGGGGELFF	TGTGCCAGCAGTGAATATGTAGGGGGCGGCGGGGAGCTGTTTTTT
.	.	TRBV7-9	TRBJ2-7	CASSHEGGYEQYF	TGTGCCAGCAGCCACGAGGGGGGTTACGAGCAGTACTTC
few	TRBD1	TRBV20-1	TRBJ1-4	CSASRTGGDFSNEKLFF	TGCAGTGCCAGTCGGACAGGGGGGGATTTTTCGAATGAAAAACTGTTTTTT
.	.	TRBV11-2	TRBJ2-5	CASSLPPGLEQETQYF	TGTGCCAGCAGCCTACCGCCGGGACTGGAACAAGAGACCCAGTACTTC
few	.	TRBV6-1	TRBJ1-5	CASSPQGWGNQPQHF	TGTGCCAGCAGTCCACAAGGCTGGGGGAATCAGCCCCAGCATTTT
few	.	TRBV28	TRBJ1-3	CASSPTGLGGNTIYF	TGTGCCAGCAGTCCAACCGGACTGGGGGGAAACACCATATATTTT
.	TRBD2	TRBV7-2	TRBJ2-1	CASSLGPSGGNEQFF	TGTGCCAGCAGCTTAGGGCCTAGCGGGGGAAATGAGCAGTTCTTC
.	TRBD1	TRBV4-3	TRBJ2-4	CASSAGQGERSAKNIQYF	TGCGCCAGCAGTGCGGGACAGGGTGAAAGGTCAGCCAAAAACATTCAGTACTTC
few	.	TRBV5-4	TRBJ2-1	CASSLRGSFDNEQFF	TGTGCCAGCAGCTTACGCGGTAGTTTCGACAATGAGCAGTTCTTC
many	.	TRBV6-1	TRBJ1-1	CASSAGERTEAFF	TGTGCCAGCAGTGCAGGGGAGCGCACTGAAGCTTTCTTT
few	.	TRBV9	TRBJ1-6	CASSGDLASYNSPLHF	TGTGCCAGCAGCGGTGACCTAGCCTCCTATAATTCACCCCTCCACTTT
many	.	TRBV12-5	TRBJ1-3	CASGLGSLSSGNTIYF	TGTGCTAGTGGTTTGGGTTCCTTGAGCTCTGGAAACACCATATATTTT
.	.	TRBV18	TRBJ2-6	CASSPGAGANVLTF	TGTGCCAGCTCACCGGGGGCTGGGGCCAACGTCCTGACTTTC
.	.	TRBV9	TRBJ2-3	CASSPFSVVGTDTQYF	TGTGCCAGCAGCCCTTTTAGCGTCGTGGGGACAGATACGCAGTATTTT
many	TRBD2	TRBV12-3/TRBV12-4	TRBJ2-5	CASSQLTAGGSSETQYF	TGTGCCAGCAGCCAACTAACCGCGGGAGGATCCTCGGAGACCCAGTACTTC
many	.	TRBV27	TRBJ2-3	CASRAEGDTQYF	TGTGCCAGCAGGGCGGAGGGAGATACGCAGTATTTT
many	.	TRBV5-1	TRBJ2-3	CASSLESDTQYF	TGCGCCAGCAGCTTGGAGTCAGATACGCAGTATTTT
.	.	TRBV6-5	TRBJ2-7	CASSFMTVGPYEQYF	TGTGCCAGCAGTTTCATGACAGTAGGCCCCTACGAGCAGTACTTC
few	TRBD1	TRBV6-1	TRBJ1-2	CASSAYSGTGDYGYTF	TGTGCCAGCAGCGCCTACTCCGGGACAGGGGATTATGGCTACACCTTC
many	TRBD1	TRBV19	TRBJ1-2	CASSIGTGGGNGYTF	TGTGCCAGTAGTATCGGGACAGGGGGTGGAAATGGCTACACCTTC
.	.	TRBV9	TRBJ2-7	CASSPEGYDYEQYF	TGTGCCAGCAGCCCCGAGGGCTACGACTACGAGCAGTACTTC
.	TRBD2	TRBV5-6	TRBJ2-7	CASSYPGLAGAGEQYF	TGTGCCAGCAGCTACCCGGGACTAGCGGGGGCGGGCGAGCAGTACTTC
many	TRBD1	TRBV12-5	TRBJ1-5	CASGLEGAGNQPQHF	TGTGCTAGTGGTTTGGAGGGGGCGGGCAATCAGCCCCAGCATTTT
many	.	TRBV27	TRBJ2-5	CASSYDWTALQETQYF	TGTGCCAGCAGTTATGACTGGACAGCTCTCCAAGAGACCCAGTACTTC
few	.	TRBV12-5	TRBJ1-1	CASGLDRERRTEALF	TGTGCTAGTGGTTTGGACAGGGAAAGGAGGACTGAAGCTCTCTTT
.	TRBD2	TRBV6-2/TRBV6-3	TRBJ2-7	CASFSGSLSYEQYF	TGTGCCAGCTTCAGCGGGAGCCTCTCCTACGAGCAGTACTTC
.	TRBD1	TRBV6-5	TRBJ1-5	CASSTKQGGGQPQHF	TGTGCCAGCAGTACTAAACAGGGGGGAGGTCAGCCCCAGCATTTT
.	.	TRBV9	TRBJ2-2	CASSVVLNTGELFF	TGTGCCAGCAGCGTAGTACTAAACACCGGGGAGCTGTTTTTT